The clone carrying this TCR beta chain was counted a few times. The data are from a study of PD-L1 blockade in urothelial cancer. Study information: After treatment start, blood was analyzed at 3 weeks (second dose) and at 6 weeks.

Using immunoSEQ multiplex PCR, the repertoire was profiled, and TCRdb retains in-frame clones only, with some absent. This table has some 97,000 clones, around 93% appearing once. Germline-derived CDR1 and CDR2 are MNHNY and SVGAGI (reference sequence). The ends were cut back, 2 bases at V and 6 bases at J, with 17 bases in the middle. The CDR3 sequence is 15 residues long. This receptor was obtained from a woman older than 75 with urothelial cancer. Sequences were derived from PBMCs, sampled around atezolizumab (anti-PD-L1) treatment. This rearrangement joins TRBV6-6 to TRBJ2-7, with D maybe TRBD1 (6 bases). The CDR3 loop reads CASSYTYRDPREQYF. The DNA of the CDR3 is TGTGCCAGCAGTTACACGTACAGGGATCCTCGCGAGCAGTACTTC.